Sequencing of this T cell receptor beta chain was carried out in a study of blood T cell repertoires in COVID-19. TCRdb's table, derived via immunoSEQ multiplex PCR, lists solely in-frame clones and lacks some. The table has 150,000 or so clones, around 83% seen once. The germline V gene encodes CDR1 LNHDA and CDR2 SQIVND (reference sequence). This CDR3 is built from 15 residues. V was clipped by 5 bases and J by 6 bases, with 19 bases between them. The sequenced material came from peripheral blood. This receptor was identified in a woman between 55 and 75 years old with acute or convalescent COVID-19. The chain combines TRBV19 with TRBJ2-5; D might be TRBD2 (6 bases). The chain's CDR3 is CASSPPAGEAKTQYF. The CDR3 DNA reads as TGTGCCAGTAGTCCCCCTGCCGGGGAGGCTAAGACCCAGTACTTC.